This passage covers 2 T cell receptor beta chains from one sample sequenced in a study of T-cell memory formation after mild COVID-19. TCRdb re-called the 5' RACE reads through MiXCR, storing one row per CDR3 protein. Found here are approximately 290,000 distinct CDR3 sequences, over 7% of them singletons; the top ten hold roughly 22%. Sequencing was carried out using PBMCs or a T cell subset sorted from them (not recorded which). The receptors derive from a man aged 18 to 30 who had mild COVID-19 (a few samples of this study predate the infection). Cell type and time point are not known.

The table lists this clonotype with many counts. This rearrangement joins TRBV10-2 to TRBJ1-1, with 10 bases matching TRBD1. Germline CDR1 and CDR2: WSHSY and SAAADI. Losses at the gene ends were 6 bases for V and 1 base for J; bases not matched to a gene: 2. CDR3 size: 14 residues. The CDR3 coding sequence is TGCGCCAGCAGCGGACAGGGGGGGAACACTGAAGCTTTCTTT. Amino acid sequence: CASSGQGGNTEAFF.

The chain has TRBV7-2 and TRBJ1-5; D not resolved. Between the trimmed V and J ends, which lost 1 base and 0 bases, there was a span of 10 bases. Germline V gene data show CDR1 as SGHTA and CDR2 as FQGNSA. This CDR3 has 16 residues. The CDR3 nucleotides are TGTGCCAGCAGCTTAGTCGGATCTCATAGCAATCAGCCCCAGCATTTT. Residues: CASSLVGSHSNQPQHF.